This T cell receptor (beta chain) stems from a study of T cell responses to AZD1222 COVID-19 vaccine. As concerns this clone: Its antigen is undetermined.

Assay: immunoSEQ multiplex PCR; the TCRdb copy retains only in-frame clones and omits some. The sample has 150,000 to 180,000 clones, around 86% seen once. Notes on the study in general: CD4 TCRs associated with vaccination spanned spike, dominating at 160-218 and 743-854. Donors in the cohort were predominantly white British and more often female, and clonal diversity was possibly underestimated. Nearly half of spike-specific TCRs reportedly go after variant regions that carry no mutations.

This CDR3 contains 15 residues. Trimming took off 0 bases at V and 0 bases at J, with 9 bases between the two ends. Germline assignment: CDR1 LGHNA and CDR2 YNFKEQ. The TCR originated in an adult who received the AZD1222 COVID-19 vaccine. The chain carries TRBV4-2 and TRBJ2-7; no definite D call. The sequences come from peripheral blood, collected 28 days after the second AZD1222 dose. The CDR3, as DNA: TGTGCCAGCAGCCAAGATGCTCGGGCCTCCTACGAGCAGTACTTC. This encodes CASSQDARASYEQYF.